The present T cell receptor (beta chain) was sequenced within a study of human T cells and chemical hapten exposure. Study in general: Patch testing placed 0.01% DPC on the upper back, with readings at 6 days.

Time point here: patch test 1, 2 weeks after DPC sensitization. Treatment here: therapeutic diphenylcyclopropenone sensitization with weekly scalp DPC. Patients had alopecia, were aged 18 to 70, and were not pregnant. The CDR3 spans 16 residues. V was shortened by 1 base and J by 4 bases, with 16 bases between the two germline ends. The germline gives CDR1 LGHNA, CDR2 YSLEER. TCRdb used MiXCR to reprocess the RACE reads, holding one entry per CDR3 protein. The sample lists 120,000 or so distinct CDR3 sequences; roughly 13% were seen once. The V and J genes are TRBV4-3 and TRBJ2-5; weak D call: TRBD1 (7 bases). This clonotype was obtained from a young man with alopecia areata. Some clones in this sample may be carry-over from other donors' samples. The sample here was whole blood, taken in connection with sensitization to the hapten diphenylcyclopropenone (DPC). CDR3 in amino acids: CASSQGIRQGGETQYF. The CDR3 DNA follows: TGCGCCAGCAGCCAAGGAATCCGACAGGGAGGAGAGACCCAGTACTTC.